Included here is one T cell receptor (beta chain) sequence, with context. What it binds is not known. This sample is drawn from a study of identifying expanded T cells in peripheral blood. Trimming cost V 6 bases and J 6 bases; bases outside gene matches: 20. The CDR3 totals 19 residues. Germline V gene data show CDR1 as LNHDA and CDR2 as SQIVND (reference sequence). Collection occurred without any documented infections or immune events in donors. General study results and limits: Technical replicates showed around 1.1 changed clones; around 2 weeks 15 to 20; four weeks 19.

Using immunoSEQ multiplex PCR, the repertoire was profiled, and TCRdb retains in-frame clones only, with some absent. The table includes 70,000 to 95,000 clones, about 90% detected once. The specimen sequenced was blood. This receptor was identified in a person aged 18 to 75 in good health. V and J are TRBV19 and TRBJ2-2; 9 bases are shared with TRBD1. The CDR3 here is CASRGMGQGHSRGSGELFF. For the CDR3, the DNA is TGTGCCAGTAGAGGGATGGGACAGGGTCACTCTAGGGGTTCCGGGGAGCTGTTTTTT.